A selection of T cell receptor beta chains follows, all from one sample in a study of T-cell memory formation after mild COVID-19. TCRdb passed the 5' RACE reads through MiXCR, listing each CDR3 protein once. The sample lists roughly 500,000 distinct CDR3 sequences, roughly 22% occurring once. Sequenced: PBMCs or a T cell subset sorted from them (not recorded which). These receptors came from an adult woman who had mild COVID-19 (a few samples of this study predate the infection). Cell type and time point are not known. Each CDR3 is given with its conserved first and last residue. The D gene is left open where the match is weak. Rows may omit the clone size; those that give it use once, few, many or a size class.

14	TRBV30	few	TRBD1	TRBJ2-7	CAWSVGTGGYEQYF	TGTGCCTGGAGTGTAGGGACAGGGGGCTACGAGCAGTACTTC
14	TRBV2	few	TRBD1	TRBJ1-2	CAIKQPGQGYGYTF	TGTGCCATCAAGCAGCCCGGACAGGGGTATGGCTACACCTTC
12	TRBV24-1	few	NA	TRBJ1-5	CATSDPHQPQHF	TGTGCCACCAGTGATCCCCATCAGCCCCAGCATTTT
13	TRBV6-5	NA	NA	TRBJ2-5	CASSRDIRETQYF	TGTGCCAGCAGCCGGGACATTCGGGAGACCCAGTACTTC
14	TRBV5-1	few	NA	TRBJ2-1	CASAYRLVGNEQFF	TGCGCCAGCGCGTATCGGCTAGTCGGCAATGAGCAGTTCTTC
15	TRBV6-5	NA	NA	TRBJ2-7	CASSYSGSGSYEQYF	TGTGCCAGCAGTTACTCGGGATCCGGGTCCTACGAGCAGTACTTC
14	TRBV9	NA	NA	TRBJ2-7	CASSVFGSPYEQYF	TGTGCCAGCAGCGTTTTTGGCAGTCCCTACGAGCAGTACTTC
15	TRBV29-1	NA	NA	TRBJ2-2	CSVESGWNTRGELFF	TGCAGCGTTGAGTCCGGGTGGAACACTCGGGGGGAGCTGTTTTTT
15	TRBV30	many	TRBD2	TRBJ2-3	CAWSLLAGGRDTQYF	TGTGCCTGGAGCCTACTAGCGGGAGGGAGAGATACGCAGTATTTT
14	TRBV5-6	NA	NA	TRBJ2-2	CASSLGGESGELFF	TGTGCCAGCAGCTTGGGCGGGGAATCCGGGGAGCTGTTTTTT
16	TRBV7-8	NA	NA	TRBJ2-7	CASSLGGGPGVYEQYF	TGTGCCAGCAGCTTAGGAGGAGGCCCGGGGGTCTACGAGCAGTACTTC
15	TRBV6-5	NA	NA	TRBJ2-7	CASSYSPGHPFEQYF	TGTGCCAGCAGTTACTCGCCAGGACACCCCTTCGAGCAGTACTTC
14	TRBV7-9	few	NA	TRBJ2-1	CASSLGSPQTEQFF	TGTGCCAGCAGCTTAGGGAGTCCACAAACCGAGCAGTTCTTC
13	TRBV6-6	few	NA	TRBJ2-1	CASSLTYSHEQFF	TGTGCCAGCAGTCTAACGTATTCTCATGAGCAGTTCTTC
13	TRBV7-9	few	TRBD2	TRBJ2-7	CASSLAGLEKQYF	TGTGCCAGCAGCCTAGCGGGGCTCGAAAAGCAGTACTTC
16	TRBV18	many	TRBD2	TRBJ2-1	CASSRRDSGSFYEQFF	TGTGCCAGCTCCCGTCGTGATAGCGGGAGTTTCTATGAGCAGTTCTTC
14	TRBV10-3	few	TRBD1	TRBJ1-5	CATGQSYSNQPQHF	TGTGCCACGGGACAGTCTTATAGCAATCAGCCCCAGCATTTT
15	TRBV5-1	NA	TRBD1	TRBJ2-5	CASTPGQGAGETQYF	TGCGCCAGCACCCCGGGACAGGGGGCTGGAGAGACCCAGTACTTC
14	TRBV12-3/TRBV12-4	NA	TRBD1	TRBJ2-5	CASSHWDRGETQYF	TGTGCCAGCAGTCACTGGGACAGGGGGGAGACCCAGTACTTC
13	TRBV30	few	NA	TRBJ2-1	CAWSVPPPWRQFF	TGTGCCTGGAGTGTACCCCCCCCGTGGCGACAGTTCTTC
15	TRBV9	few	NA	TRBJ2-7	CASSPTGTPTYEQYF	TGTGCCAGCAGCCCAACCGGGACACCTACCTACGAGCAGTACTTC
16	TRBV15	NA	TRBD2	TRBJ2-5	CATSSGLAGDQETQYF	TGTGCCACCAGCAGTGGACTAGCGGGGGACCAAGAGACCCAGTACTTC
15	TRBV7-9	few	TRBD2	TRBJ2-4	CASSPWTDGGNIQYF	TGTGCCAGCAGCCCCTGGACGGACGGGGGGAACATTCAGTACTTC
16	TRBV7-9	few	NA	TRBJ1-1	CASSSAKVTTNTEAFF	TGTGCCAGCAGCTCCGCTAAGGTTACCACGAACACTGAAGCTTTCTTT
14	TRBV2	NA	NA	TRBJ2-2	CAILRGFNTGELFF	TGTGCCATCCTAAGGGGGTTTAACACCGGGGAGCTGTTTTTT
13	TRBV9	few	NA	TRBJ2-5	CASSVGLTETQYF	TGTGCCAGCAGCGTAGGACTAACAGAGACCCAGTACTTC
15	TRBV24-1	NA	NA	TRBJ2-3	CATSDGKWLTDTQYF	TGTGCCACCAGTGATGGCAAATGGTTAACAGATACGCAGTATTTT
16	TRBV3-1	NA	NA	TRBJ1-4	CASSQSGGPLNEKLFF	TGTGCCAGCAGCCAATCCGGTGGCCCTCTTAATGAAAAACTGTTTTTT
13	TRBV27	NA	NA	TRBJ2-7	CASSLSVGYEQYF	TGTGCCAGCAGTTTATCCGTCGGGTACGAGCAGTACTTC
17	TRBV7-3	NA	NA	TRBJ2-6	CASSLLAPTLGANVLTF	TGTGCCAGCAGCTTACTAGCGCCAACCCTCGGGGCCAACGTCCTGACTTTC
14	TRBV5-1	few	NA	TRBJ2-5	CASSPGADQETQYF	TGCGCCAGCAGCCCGGGTGCGGACCAAGAGACCCAGTACTTC
15	TRBV20-1	NA	NA	TRBJ1-1	CSAPRPGGPSGEAFF	TGCAGTGCCCCCCGGCCCGGGGGGCCGTCTGGTGAAGCTTTCTTT
15	TRBV27	few	NA	TRBJ2-5	CASSLEGGRYETQYF	TGTGCCAGCAGTTTGGAAGGCGGACGGTACGAGACCCAGTACTTC
11	TRBV30	many	NA	TRBJ1-3	CAIGSVGTIYF	TGTGCCATTGGGTCCGTGGGCACCATATATTTT
16	TRBV6-2/TRBV6-3	NA	TRBD1	TRBJ1-1	CASSSGTGGVDTEAFF	TGTGCCAGCAGTTCCGGGACAGGGGGGGTTGACACTGAAGCTTTCTTT
18	TRBV7-2	NA	NA	TRBJ2-7	CASSPRRGQGKDGREQYF	TGTGCCAGCAGCCCCCGCCGAGGTCAGGGGAAGGACGGACGCGAGCAGTACTTC
19	TRBV27	NA	TRBD1	TRBJ2-6	CASSSTPRGILSGANVLTF	TGTGCCAGCAGTTCAACCCCCAGGGGGATCCTCTCTGGGGCCAACGTCCTGACTTTC
16	TRBV7-2	NA	TRBD1	TRBJ2-2	CASSLAAQGYSGELFF	TGTGCCAGCAGCTTAGCTGCACAGGGGTACTCCGGGGAGCTGTTTTTT
14	TRBV12-3/TRBV12-4	few	TRBD1	TRBJ2-7	CASSTGDSSYEQYF	TGTGCCAGCAGCACAGGGGATAGCTCCTACGAGCAGTACTTC
15	TRBV4-2	NA	TRBD1	TRBJ2-5	CASSQEWTGRETQYF	TGTGCCAGCAGCCAAGAATGGACAGGGAGGGAGACCCAGTACTTC
17	TRBV7-8	few	TRBD2	TRBJ2-3	CASSLGTSGRAKDTQYF	TGTGCCAGCAGCTTGGGGACTAGCGGGAGGGCTAAGGATACGCAGTATTTT
14	TRBV6-2/TRBV6-3	NA	TRBD2	TRBJ2-7	CASTLAGSSYEQYF	TGTGCCAGCACTCTAGCGGGGTCGTCCTACGAGCAGTACTTC
15	TRBV19	NA	NA	TRBJ2-1	CASRPTGISYNEQFF	TGTGCCAGTAGACCCACGGGGATCTCCTACAATGAGCAGTTCTTC
16	TRBV4-2	NA	TRBD2	TRBJ2-3	CASSPRTSEGADTQYF	TGTGCCAGCAGCCCGCGGACTAGCGAGGGGGCAGATACGCAGTATTTT
15	TRBV7-9	few	NA	TRBJ2-1	CASSWGGASYNEQFF	TGTGCCAGCAGCTGGGGAGGCGCCTCCTACAATGAGCAGTTCTTC
15	TRBV12-3/TRBV12-4	few	NA	TRBJ1-2	CASSPSSTIPYGYTF	TGTGCCAGCAGTCCTTCGTCCACAATCCCATATGGCTACACCTTC
18	TRBV11-2	NA	TRBD1	TRBJ2-6	CASSLEGTGVRGANVLTF	TGTGCCAGCAGCTTAGAGGGGACAGGGGTTAGAGGGGCCAACGTCCTGACTTTC
15	TRBV7-2	NA	TRBD1	TRBJ1-1	CASSSTDRPWTEAFF	TGTGCCAGCAGCTCAACGGACAGGCCGTGGACTGAAGCTTTCTTT
15	TRBV24-1	few	TRBD2	TRBJ2-1	CATRLGGSPSDEQFF	TGTGCCACCCGGCTCGGCGGGAGCCCAAGTGATGAGCAGTTCTTC
17	TRBV7-6	NA	TRBD2	TRBJ2-1	CASSHPLTSGSGGEQFF	TGTGCCAGCAGCCATCCCCTAACTAGCGGGAGCGGTGGGGAGCAGTTCTTC
19	TRBV12-3/TRBV12-4	once	TRBD1	TRBJ2-7	CASTPSWDREFTYSYEQYF	TGTGCCAGCACCCCATCGTGGGACAGGGAGTTCACATATTCTTACGAGCAGTACTTC
14	TRBV12-3/TRBV12-4	NA	NA	TRBJ1-2	CASTLTGDPYGYTF	TGTGCCAGCACCTTGACAGGCGATCCCTATGGCTACACCTTC
15	TRBV5-1	few	NA	TRBJ1-6	CASSSEGGRNSPLHF	TGCGCCAGCAGCTCGGAAGGGGGGCGGAATTCACCCCTCCACTTT